Shown below are 20 T cell receptor beta chains from a single sample sequenced in a study of blood T cell repertoires in COVID-19. This table comes from immunoSEQ multiplex PCR, and its TCRdb copy is limited to in-frame clones, with some not included. This table has under 95,000 clones, about 70% appearing once. Sequenced material: peripheral blood. These receptor sequences come from a man aged 50-59 years with active or convalescent COVID-19.

V usage is TRBV6-5 and J usage is TRBJ1-2, with no clear D. Germline CDR1 and CDR2: MNHEY and SVGAGI. The CDR3 runs 11 residues. Trimming stripped 7 bases from V and 2 bases from J, with 5 bases between. CDR3 residues: CASKENYGYTF. For the CDR3, the DNA is TGTGCCAGCAAGGAGAACTATGGCTACACCTTC.

The chain uses TRBV27 and TRBJ2-1, with D tentatively TRBD1 (6 bases). The CDR3 has 16 amino acids. Trimming cost V 8 bases and J 0 bases, with 17 bases left between them. Germline V gives CDR1 MNHEY, CDR2 SMNVEV (reference sequence). The DNA for the CDR3 is TGTGCCAGCGTCCAGGGGTCGGCGCCCTCCTACAATGAGCAGTTCTTC. Its protein product is CASVQGSAPSYNEQFF.

This chain uses TRBV27 with TRBJ1-1; D might be TRBD1 (6 bases). Germline values: CDR1 MNHEY, CDR2 SMNVEV (reference sequence). V was pared by 3 bases and J by 5 bases, with 19 bases between. The CDR3 is 16 residues long. DNA of the CDR3: TGTGCCAGCAGTTTCGAGGGGATGGGGGCAGGTACTGAAGCTTTCTTT. Translation: CASSFEGMGAGTEAFF.

This clone occurred a few times. The chain carries TRBV7-2 and TRBJ2-1, with D possibly matching TRBD1 (6 bases). The V gene lost 5 bases and the J gene lost 5 bases, with 10 bases spanning the gap. In germline, CDR1 is SGHTA, CDR2 FQGNSA. The CDR3 length is 13 residues. CDR3 nucleotide sequence: TGTGCCAGCAGCCTAGGGACAAACAATGAGCAGTTCTTC. This encodes CASSLGTNNEQFF.

This CDR3 reads CASSFPGQMNEQFF. In nucleotides, the CDR3 is TGTGCCAGCAGTTTCCCGGGACAGATGAATGAGCAGTTCTTC. The chain combines TRBV27 with TRBJ2-1; 7 nucleotides align to TRBD1. The CDR3 is 14 amino acids. With 3 bases clipped from V and 7 bases from J, the junction kept 6 bases outside the gene matches. Germline V gene data show CDR1 as MNHEY and CDR2 as SMNVEV (reference sequence).

The V and J genes are TRBV7-9 and TRBJ1-2; maybe TRBD1 (5 bases). Between the trimmed V and J ends, which lost 3 bases and 2 bases, there was a span of 7 bases. Looked up from germline, CDR1 is SEHNR and CDR2 is FQNEAQ (reference sequence). The CDR3 is 13 residues long. The CDR3 loop reads CASSFQGNYGYTF. For the CDR3, the DNA is TGTGCCAGCAGCTTCCAGGGAAACTATGGCTACACCTTC.

In DNA, the CDR3 is TGTGCCAGCAGCTTAGATCTTTTCCCCAGGTTGCCCGGGACAGCCGGCCCCCTAGGCTACACCTTC. Its translation is CASSLDLFPRLPGTAGPLGYTF. This rearrangement joins TRBV11-3 to TRBJ1-2, with 7 nucleotides matching TRBD1. V dropped 0 bases and J dropped 8; count of bases not matched to a gene: 30. The CDR3 runs to 22 residues. Germline CDR1 and CDR2: SGHNT and YENEEA.

The V and J genes are TRBV3-1 (or the pseudogene TRBV3-2) and TRBJ1-1, with 7 bases matching TRBD1. Trimming cost V 1 base and J 0 bases; bases outside gene matches: 8. Germline-derived CDR1 and CDR2 are LGHDT and YNNKEL (reference sequence). The CDR3 consists of 17 residues. As DNA, the CDR3 is TGTGCCAGCAGCCAAGGGGACAGCCGTACCATGAACACTGAAGCTTTCTTT. This codes for CASSQGDSRTMNTEAFF.

The CDR3 nucleotides read TGCAGTGCTAGTTACTTCGCCAAAAACATTCAGTACTTC. Translating gives CSASYFAKNIQYF. The chain is built from TRBV20-1 and TRBJ2-4; D unclear. The CDR3 loop spans 13 amino acids. Per the germline V gene, CDR1 is DFQATT and CDR2 is SNEGSKA (reference sequence). With 3 bases removed from V and 1 base from J, the gap between germline ends came to 7 bases.

The sample holds one count of this clone. The rearrangement joins TRBV5-1 to TRBJ2-3, with a tentative D call TRBD2 (7 bases). V was cut by 3 bases and J by 2 bases, with 13 bases left in between. CDR3 length: 15 amino acids. In germline, CDR1 is SGHRS, CDR2 YFSETQ. This CDR3 is CASSSRGALTDTQYF. The DNA for the CDR3 is TGCGCCAGCAGCTCCCGGGGGGCCCTCACAGATACGCAGTATTTT. Filled out from reference TRBV5-1 and TRBJ2-3, the complete variable domain reads KAGVTQTPRYLIKTRGQQVTLSCSPISGHRSVSWYQQTPGQGLQFLFEYFSETQRNKGNFPGRFSGRQFSNSRSEMNVSTLELGDSALYLCASSSRGALTDTQYFGPGTRLTVL.

The V gene is TRBV24-1, the J gene TRBJ2-1, with TRBD1 matching 8 bases. This CDR3 contains 15 residues. After removal of 4 bases from V and 4 bases from J, the junction contained 5 bases not matched to a gene. Germline values: CDR1 KGHDR, CDR2 SFDVKD. The CDR3 loop is CATSDPGQAYNEQFF. The CDR3, as DNA: TGTGCCACCAGTGACCCGGGACAGGCGTACAATGAGCAGTTCTTC.

The V gene is TRBV19, the J gene TRBJ2-5; TRBD1 aligns across 7 bases. Germline V gene sequence: CDR1 LNHDA, CDR2 SQIVND (reference sequence). The CDR3 runs to 15 residues. The ends lost 6 bases at V and 4 bases at J; junction bases unmatched: 11. The CDR3 loop reads CASRIGQALGETQYF. In DNA, the CDR3 is TGTGCCAGTAGGATTGGACAGGCCCTTGGAGAGACCCAGTACTTC.

This rearrangement joins TRBV7-9 to TRBJ1-2; the D gene is possibly TRBD1 (5 bases). Trimming removed 5 bases from V and 8 bases from J, with 18 bases in between. CDR1 is SEHNR, CDR2 FQNEAQ, per germline (reference sequence). This CDR3 is built from 14 residues. The CDR3 region has the DNA TGTGCCAGCAGCCCCCCGACAGCCTATTCGGGCTACACCTTC. Protein: CASSPPTAYSGYTF.

This clone occurred once. The chain employs TRBV12-2 and TRBJ2-7; the table names TRBD2, a call not compared with the DNA. TRBV12-2 has pseudogene status. The CDR3 sequence is 19 residues long. This chain's CDR3 is CASRCGTSGGESPPYEQYF. The CDR3 DNA reads TGTGCAAGTCGCTGCGGGACTAGCGGGGGGGAGAGCCCCCCCTACGAGCAGTACTTC.

This clone was recorded only once. The chain uses TRBV5-1 and TRBJ2-7; D perhaps matches TRBD1 (6 bases). Germline CDR1 is SGHRS and CDR2 is YFSETQ. V shed 0 bases and J shed 0 bases, with 10 bases lying between them. The CDR3 has 15 amino acids. The CDR3 nucleotides read TGCGCCAGCAGCTTGGGGGGGCTGAGCTCCTACGAGCAGTACTTC. Its translation: CASSLGGLSSYEQYF.

This chain connects TRBV6-4 to TRBJ1-5; 12 nucleotides align to TRBD1. Germline CDR1 and CDR2: MRHNA and SNTAGT. J lost 7 bases, V lost 0 bases, and 16 bases had no gene match. The length of the CDR3 is 20 residues. As DNA, the CDR3 is TGTGCCAGCAGTGACTCCCCTCCCGGGACAGGGGGCTATCGGAGACAGCCCCAGCATTTT. It specifies CASSDSPPGTGGYRRQPQHF.

This clone has a count of ten or more. The chain links TRBV29-1 to TRBJ2-1; 8 bases fit TRBD2. V was clipped by 6 bases and J by 5 bases; unmatched bases: 6. The germline V gene has CDR1 SQVTM and CDR2 ANQGSEA. This CDR3 has 13 residues. The CDR3 bases are TGCAGCGTCGCCGGAGCGGGGGACAATGAGCAGTTCTTC. Residues: CSVAGAGDNEQFF.

V usage is TRBV18 and J usage is TRBJ1-2, with 10 bases that match TRBD1. After removal of 5 bases from V and 8 bases from J, the junction contained 5 bases not matched to a gene. Germline loops: CDR1 KGHSH, CDR2 LQKENI. This CDR3 spans 13 amino acids. CDR3 sequence: CASSGTGEMGYTF. CDR3 nucleotides: TGTGCCAGCTCAGGGACAGGGGAGATGGGCTACACCTTC.

The CDR3 sequence is CSVATAYEQYF. The CDR3 DNA is TGCAGCGTTGCGACAGCCTACGAGCAGTACTTC. The V call is TRBV29-1, the J call TRBJ2-7; TRBD1 is a possible D gene (5 bases). The length of the CDR3 is 11 residues. V lost 4 bases and J 2 bases, leaving 6 bases between the germline ends. CDR1 is SQVTM and CDR2 is ANQGSEA in the germline V gene.

V usage is TRBV23-1 and J usage is TRBJ1-2; D is unclear. TRBV23-1 is reported as an ORF; its role is uncertain. The CDR3 has 15 amino acids. The V and J ends lost 9 bases and 0 bases respectively, with 17 bases between them. The CDR3 loop reads CARGRGRRANYGYTF. In DNA form, the CDR3 reads TGCGCCAGAGGTCGAGGGCGTCGAGCTAACTATGGCTACACCTTC.